The 3 T cell receptor beta chains below all came from one sample that was sequenced in a study of blood T cells in healthy people across ages. A second PCR, run for about 7 to 11 cycles, used a sample-barcoded 5' primer plus a J-beta primer mix. TCRdb reanalysed the 5' RACE reads using MiXCR and keeps one entry per CDR3 protein. This table has hundreds of thousands of distinct CDR3 sequences, around 32% appearing once. Input material: blood. Receptors originate from a woman at least 80 years old in good health.

This clonotype was detected many times. V is TRBV27 and J is TRBJ2-1, with D possibly TRBD2 on 6 matching bases. The CDR3 has 13 residues. V was cut by 8 bases and J by 4 bases, with 12 bases left in between. In germline, CDR1 is MNHEY, CDR2 SMNVEV (reference sequence). The CDR3 loop is CASSAGPYNEQFF. The CDR3 bases are TGTGCCAGCTCGGCGGGGCCTTACAATGAGCAGTTCTTC.

This clonotype was recorded at least ten times. This sequence joins TRBV4-2 and TRBJ2-7; D uncertain. With 0 bases removed from V and 2 bases from J, the gap between germline ends came to 11 bases. The V gene's germline CDR1 is LGHNA and CDR2 YNFKEQ. CDR3 size: 15 residues. The DNA for the CDR3 is TGTGCCAGCAGCCAAGAAGAAGGGTCTCCCTACGAGCAGTACTTC. Protein: CASSQEEGSPYEQYF.

With regard to this clonotype: This sequence may be a read error, since a much larger clone differs from it by one base. V gene TRBV7-2 combines with J gene TRBJ2-1; 9 bases are shared with TRBD1. The CDR3 is 15 residues long. The V gene end was trimmed by 5 bases and the J gene end by 10 bases; junction bases not matched to a gene: 12. Germline V gene lookup returns CDR1 SGHTA and CDR2 FQGNSA. CDR3 amino acids: CASSDTGGVFSEQFF. DNA of the CDR3: TGTGCCAGCAGCGACACAGGGGGCGTTTTTTCCGAGCAGTTCTTC.